This paragraph covers one T cell receptor beta chain sequence. Its antigen is as yet unknown. This sample was included in a study of response to subunit inactivated influenza vaccine. The CDR3 extends over 13 amino acids. V lost 2 bases and J 16 bases, leaving 15 bases between the germline ends. The germline gives CDR1 MNHNS, CDR2 SASEGT. TCRdb redid the calling of the RT-PCR reads with MiXCR, one entry per CDR3 protein. The table lists hundreds of thousands of distinct CDR3 sequences, 10% to 15% of them singletons. Whole-study results and caveats: The authors suggested that few new T cells are recruited per seasonal influenza vaccination.

The chain has TRBV6-1 and TRBJ1-6; tentative D call: TRBD1 (6 bases). The sample consisted of PBMCs from blood, taken 45 days after vaccination. The sequence derives from a man aged 45-60 years who received an inactivated influenza vaccine. The CDR3 bases are TGTGCCAGCAGTGAAAGGGGGACTGACCTTCTCCACTTT. Protein sequence: CASSERGTDLLHF.